These T cell receptor beta chains were read from a single sample in a study of beta chain features in type 1 diabetes. Produced via immunoSEQ multiplex PCR; TCRdb's table is partial and in-frame only. The sample includes 200,000 to 250,000 clones, roughly an eighth of them seen just once. Sequenced input: naive CD4+ T cells from blood. The receptors shown here come from a woman aged 40 to 49 in good health. The CDR3 runs from the conserved cysteine through the conserved F or W. A D gene is named only where the DNA matches it firmly. Size values are once, few and many counts, or a class for expanded clones, and some rows have none.

d_call | j_call | clone_size | v_call | cdr3_aa | cdr3_nt
. | TRBJ2-5 | . | TRBV9 | CASSPQEASGQYF | TGTGCCAGCAGCCCGCAAGAGGCCTCCGGGCAGTACTTC
TRBD1 | TRBJ2-7 | . | TRBV6-4 | CASSQTGQGAKQYF | TGTGCCAGCAGTCAAACCGGACAGGGGGCTAAGCAGTACTTC
TRBD1 | TRBJ1-1 | . | TRBV2 | CASTQTGGNTEAFF | TGTGCCAGCACCCAGACAGGGGGGAACACTGAAGCTTTCTTT
TRBD1 | TRBJ1-5 | . | TRBV19 | CATGDRGKQPQHF | TGTGCCACCGGGGACAGGGGCAAACAGCCCCAGCATTTT
TRBD2 | TRBJ2-1 | few | TRBV9 | CASSVAGLVYNEQFF | TGTGCCAGCAGCGTCGCCGGACTAGTATACAATGAGCAGTTCTTC
. | TRBJ2-7 | . | TRBV18 | CASSPGQSSYEQYF | TGTGCCAGCTCACCAGGACAGAGCTCCTACGAGCAGTACTTC
TRBD1 | TRBJ2-7 | . | TRBV6-6 | CASRDRINEQYF | TGTGCCAGCAGGGACAGGATCAACGAGCAGTACTTC
. | TRBJ1-6 | . | TRBV13 | CASSAREHNSPLHF | TGTGCCAGCAGTGCACGGGAGCATAATTCACCCCTCCACTTT
TRBD2 | TRBJ2-5 | . | TRBV19 | CASSLRTGTGLAGYQETQYF | TGTGCCAGTAGTCTTCGGACAGGCACCGGACTAGCGGGGTACCAAGAGACCCAGTACTTC
TRBD1 | TRBJ2-1 | . | TRBV15 | CATSTAGTGHNEQFF | TGTGCCACCAGCACCGCCGGGACAGGCCACAATGAGCAGTTCTTC
. | TRBJ1-1 | few | TRBV25-1 | CASSRTTAGNTEAFF | TGTGCCAGCAGTAGGACGACAGCTGGGAACACTGAAGCTTTCTTT
. | TRBJ1-1 | few | TRBV7-9 | CASSLETGNTEAFF | TGTGCCAGCAGCTTAGAGACGGGGAACACTGAAGCTTTCTTT
. | TRBJ1-1 | few | TRBV4-3 | CASSQDLRTANEAFF | TGCGCCAGCAGCCAAGATCTACGGACAGCCAATGAAGCTTTCTTT
. | TRBJ2-2 | . | TRBV7-2 | CASSFGTGELFF | TGTGCCAGCAGCTTCGGCACCGGGGAGCTGTTTTTT
TRBD1 | TRBJ1-1 | few | TRBV10-1 | CASSAGGLTEAFF | TGCGCCAGCAGCGCAGGGGGCCTCACTGAAGCTTTCTTT
TRBD1 | TRBJ2-7 | . | TRBV2 | CASSTDRVGEQYF | TGTGCCAGCAGCACCGACAGGGTTGGCGAGCAGTACTTC
. | TRBJ1-1 | few | TRBV1 | CTSSQLPGTANTEAFF | TGCACCAGCAGCCAACTTCCCGGGACAGCGAACACTGAAGCTTTCTTT
. | TRBJ2-7 | few | TRBV9 | CASSPVEPSYEQYF | TGTGCCAGCAGCCCGGTGGAGCCCTCCTACGAGCAGTACTTC
. | TRBJ2-3 | few | TRBV6-5 | CASRSQADTQYF | TGTGCCAGCAGGTCGCAGGCAGATACGCAGTATTTT
. | TRBJ2-5 | . | TRBV5-4 | CASSKNPGLQETQYF | TGTGCCAGCAGCAAAAACCCAGGGTTACAAGAGACCCAGTACTTC
. | TRBJ2-7 | . | TRBV4-1 | CASSQEIADYEQYF | TGCGCCAGCAGCCAAGAGATAGCCGACTACGAGCAGTACTTC
TRBD2 | TRBJ2-5 | . | TRBV19 | CASSSPGAGYQETQYF | TGTGCCAGTAGTTCCCCGGGAGCGGGGTATCAAGAGACCCAGTACTTC
. | TRBJ2-3 | . | TRBV6-1 | CASSWGGPTDTQYF | TGTGCCAGCAGTTGGGGGGGCCCGACAGATACGCAGTATTTT
. | TRBJ1-1 | . | TRBV14 | CASSLQGNTEAFF | TGTGCCAGCAGCCTGCAGGGGAACACTGAAGCTTTCTTT
. | TRBJ2-1 | . | TRBV14 | CASSRGPSYNEQFF | TGTGCCAGCAGCCGGGGGCCATCCTACAATGAGCAGTTCTTC
TRBD2 | TRBJ2-3 | few | TRBV9 | CASSVVTSGTDTQYF | TGTGCCAGCAGCGTAGTAACTAGCGGCACAGATACGCAGTATTTT
TRBD1 | TRBJ2-1 | few | TRBV6-1 | CASSLPGQVYNEQFF | TGTGCCAGCAGCCTCCCGGGACAGGTCTACAATGAGCAGTTCTTC
. | TRBJ2-7 | few | TRBV6-1 | CASSEIPPGSLPYEQYF | TGTGCCAGCAGTGAAATCCCACCCGGGTCCCTCCCCTACGAGCAGTACTTC
TRBD1 | TRBJ1-6 | few | TRBV6-5 | CASSHDRGNSPLHF | TGTGCCAGCAGTCACGACAGGGGCAATTCACCCCTCCACTTT
TRBD2 | TRBJ2-7 | . | TRBV7-2 | CASSQTGSGRTYEQYF | TGTGCCAGCAGCCAAACAGGTAGCGGGAGAACCTACGAGCAGTACTTC
TRBD1 | TRBJ2-7 | few | TRBV7-2 | CASSSKTGTYEQYF | TGTGCCAGCAGCTCAAAGACAGGGACCTACGAGCAGTACTTC
. | TRBJ2-6 | . | TRBV5-8 | CASRTRGSGANVLTF | TGTGCCAGCAGAACCAGGGGATCTGGGGCCAACGTCCTGACTTTC
TRBD1 | TRBJ2-7 | . | TRBV27 | CASWTGGYEQYF | TGTGCCAGTTGGACAGGGGGCTACGAGCAGTACTTC
TRBD1 | TRBJ1-1 | few | TRBV18 | CASTGGYTEAFF | TGTGCCAGCACAGGGGGTTACACTGAAGCTTTCTTT
TRBD1 | TRBJ1-3 | . | TRBV6-5 | CASSTTGSGNTIYF | TGTGCCAGCAGTACGACAGGGTCTGGAAACACCATATATTTT
TRBD1 | TRBJ1-2 | . | TRBV14 | CASSQAGTGVYGYTF | TGTGCCAGCAGCCAAGCCGGGACAGGGGTCTATGGCTACACCTTC
TRBD1 | TRBJ1-2 | few | TRBV25-1 | CASSDSGKGAINYGYTF | TGTGCCAGCAGTGATTCGGGGAAGGGGGCAATTAACTATGGCTACACCTTC
TRBD2 | TRBJ2-7 | few | TRBV5-1 | CASSVLAGVLYEQYF | TGCGCCAGCAGTGTCTTGGCGGGGGTTCTCTACGAGCAGTACTTC
TRBD2 | TRBJ2-1 | . | TRBV5-3 | CARSLDLAGAIRPNEQFF | TGTGCCAGAAGCTTGGATTTAGCGGGGGCCATAAGGCCCAATGAGCAGTTCTTC
TRBD1 | TRBJ2-3 | few | TRBV11-2 | CASSLGTGSPTDTQYF | TGTGCCAGCAGCTTAGGGACAGGGTCCCCCACAGATACGCAGTATTTT
TRBD1 | TRBJ2-7 | . | TRBV27 | CASSFSWTGKSYEQYF | TGTGCCAGCAGTTTCTCCTGGACAGGAAAGTCCTACGAGCAGTACTTC
. | TRBJ1-5 | . | TRBV4-1 | CASSQKLAGGRNQPQHF | TGCGCCAGCAGCCAAAAACTTGCGGGAGGGCGCAATCAGCCCCAGCATTTT
. | TRBJ2-1 | . | TRBV5-1 | CASSLGGPSSYNEQFF | TGCGCCAGCAGCTTGGGAGGGCCTAGCTCCTACAATGAGCAGTTCTTC
. | TRBJ2-6 | . | TRBV9 | CAGSYSGANVLTF | TGTGCCGGCAGCTACTCTGGGGCCAACGTCCTGACTTTC
TRBD2 | TRBJ2-2 | . | TRBV2 | CASSEVRGGGAELFF | TGTGCCAGCAGTGAAGTACGCGGCGGGGGGGCGGAGCTGTTTTTT
. | TRBJ2-7 | . | TRBV10-3 | CAIRDIYEQYF | TGTGCCATCAGGGACATCTACGAGCAGTACTTC
TRBD2 | TRBJ2-1 | many | TRBV7-9 | CASSSTSGGYNEQFF | TGTGCCAGCAGCTCGACTAGCGGGGGTTACAATGAGCAGTTCTTC
. | TRBJ2-2 | . | TRBV7-2 | CASSLAPGNTGELFF | TGTGCCAGCAGCTTAGCCCCAGGAAACACCGGGGAGCTGTTTTTT
. | TRBJ2-3 | . | TRBV5-4 | CASSSTGGGTDTQYF | TGTGCCAGCAGCTCCACAGGGGGAGGGACAGATACGCAGTATTTT
TRBD1 | TRBJ1-4 | few | TRBV5-1 | CASSAGQQNEKLFF | TGCGCCAGCAGCGCGGGACAGCAGAATGAAAAACTGTTTTTT
TRBD1 | TRBJ1-1 | . | TRBV7-2 | CASSMTRARGTEAFF | TGTGCCAGCAGCATGACAAGGGCCAGGGGGACTGAAGCTTTCTTT
. | TRBJ2-3 | many | TRBV7-9 | CASSFGGTDTQYF | TGTGCCAGCAGCTTCGGGGGCACAGATACGCAGTATTTT
. | TRBJ2-7 | few | TRBV11-2 | CASSLMAGLNYEQYF | TGTGCCAGCAGCCTGATGGCAGGGTTGAACTACGAGCAGTACTTC
. | TRBJ1-5 | few | TRBV6-6 | CASSYLRAAVNQPQHF | TGTGCCAGCAGTTACTTGAGGGCAGCGGTCAATCAGCCCCAGCATTTT
TRBD1 | TRBJ1-2 | few | TRBV7-6 | CASSLVVAGGQGNGYTF | TGTGCCAGCAGCTTAGTAGTAGCCGGGGGACAGGGCAATGGCTACACCTTC